This TCR beta chain was sequenced during a study of cytomegalovirus exposure and HLA in healthy donors. The PCR employed 60 Vbeta primers together with 13 Jbeta primers. Using immunoSEQ multiplex PCR, the repertoire was profiled, and TCRdb retains in-frame clones only, with some absent. In the table there are approximately 220,000 clones, 82% of which are singletons. V dropped 0 bases and J dropped 1 base, with 7 bases sitting between them. CDR1 and CDR2 from the germline V gene are MGHRA and YSYEKL. The length of the CDR3 is 16 residues. Study-wide results and limits: Cytomegalovirus status, reportedly, was diagnosed with high specificity and sensitivity by the classifier.

A note on this clone: The antigen is undetermined.

Material: PBMCs. This TCR derives from a man in his forties in good health and CMV-seropositive. The rearrangement joins TRBV4-1 to TRBJ2-6; no definite D call. The CDR3 sequence is CASSQDTGSGANVLTF. In nucleotides, the CDR3 is TGCGCCAGCAGCCAAGATACCGGGTCTGGGGCCAACGTCCTGACTTTC.